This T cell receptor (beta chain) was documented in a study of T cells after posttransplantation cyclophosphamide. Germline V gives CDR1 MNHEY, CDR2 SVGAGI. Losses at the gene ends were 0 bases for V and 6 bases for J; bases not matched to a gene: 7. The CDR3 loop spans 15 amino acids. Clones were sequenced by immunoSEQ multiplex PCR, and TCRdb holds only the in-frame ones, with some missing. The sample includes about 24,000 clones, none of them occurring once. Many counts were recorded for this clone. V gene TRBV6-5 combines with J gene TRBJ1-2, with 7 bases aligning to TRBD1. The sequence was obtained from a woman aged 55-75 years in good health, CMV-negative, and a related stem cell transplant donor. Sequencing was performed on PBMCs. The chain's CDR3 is CASSYSGTVEDGYTF. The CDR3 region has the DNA TGTGCCAGCAGTTACTCCGGGACAGTGGAAGATGGCTACACCTTC.